This is a list of T cell receptor beta chains from one sample in a study of beta chain features in type 1 diabetes. Some clones are missing from TCRdb's copy, which holds only in-frame ones; the method was immunoSEQ multiplex PCR. The sample includes 150,000 to 200,000 clones, more than 60% seen only once; the top ten take approximately 0.09%. The sample taken for sequencing was naive CD4+ T cells from blood. The source is a man aged 25-45 years with type 1 diabetes. CDR3s include the opening cysteine and the closing phenylalanine or tryptophan. Fields, in order: clone size, J gene, V gene, D gene, CDR3 DNA, CDR3 protein. The D gene is left open where the match is weak. Expanded clones get a size class; other rows say once, few or many, or leave the size out.

clone_size: NA; j_call: TRBJ2-3; v_call: TRBV10-3; d_call: TRBD2; cdr3_nt: TGTGCCATCAGTTTAACCCGACTAGCGGGGGGCGCAGATACGCAGTATTTT; cdr3_aa: CAISLTRLAGGADTQYF
clone_size: NA; j_call: TRBJ2-4; v_call: TRBV4-3; d_call: TRBD1; cdr3_nt: TGCGCCAGCAGCCAAGATAGGAGACAGGGGAATTTAGCCAAAAACATTCAGTACTTC; cdr3_aa: CASSQDRRQGNLAKNIQYF
clone_size: NA; j_call: TRBJ2-5; v_call: TRBV11-2; d_call: NA; cdr3_nt: TGTGCCAGCAGCTTGCCCGGACTGGGCGGGACCCAGTACTTC; cdr3_aa: CASSLPGLGGTQYF
clone_size: NA; j_call: TRBJ2-3; v_call: TRBV7-2; d_call: NA; cdr3_nt: TGTGCCAGCAGCTTTTTGCTCGGGTTTGGCACAGATACGCAGTATTTT; cdr3_aa: CASSFLLGFGTDTQYF
clone_size: few; j_call: TRBJ1-2; v_call: TRBV10-2; d_call: NA; cdr3_nt: TGCGCCAGCAGGGCACTTTTGCAGAACTATGGCTACACCTTC; cdr3_aa: CASRALLQNYGYTF
clone_size: NA; j_call: TRBJ2-7; v_call: TRBV25-1; d_call: NA; cdr3_nt: TGTGCCAGCAGTGAAGGGGCCGTCTACGAGCAGTACTTC; cdr3_aa: CASSEGAVYEQYF
clone_size: NA; j_call: TRBJ2-1; v_call: TRBV7-2; d_call: NA; cdr3_nt: TGTGCCAGCAGCCACCCGACAGATGAGCAGTTCTTC; cdr3_aa: CASSHPTDEQFF
clone_size: NA; j_call: TRBJ1-2; v_call: TRBV30; d_call: NA; cdr3_nt: TGTGCCTGGAGTGTACCTGGTAACTATGGCTACACCTTC; cdr3_aa: CAWSVPGNYGYTF
clone_size: few; j_call: TRBJ1-5; v_call: TRBV28; d_call: NA; cdr3_nt: TGTGCCAGCAGTTCTAGCGACAGATTTAATCAGCCCCAGCATTTT; cdr3_aa: CASSSSDRFNQPQHF
clone_size: NA; j_call: TRBJ2-5; v_call: TRBV25-1; d_call: NA; cdr3_nt: TGTGCCAGCAGTGAATCTCAGAACCAAGAGACCCAGTACTTC; cdr3_aa: CASSESQNQETQYF
clone_size: NA; j_call: TRBJ2-3; v_call: TRBV28; d_call: NA; cdr3_nt: TGTGCCAGCAGCCCTCCACCCCCTGGATTGGATACGCAGTATTTT; cdr3_aa: CASSPPPPGLDTQYF
clone_size: NA; j_call: TRBJ2-3; v_call: TRBV10-3; d_call: TRBD1; cdr3_nt: TGTGCCATCACCCAGAAGGGACAGGGGACAGATACGCAGTATTTT; cdr3_aa: CAITQKGQGTDTQYF
clone_size: NA; j_call: TRBJ2-7; v_call: TRBV25-1; d_call: TRBD1; cdr3_nt: TGTGCCAGCAGTTCCAACAGGGGCTACCCCGAGCAGTACTTC; cdr3_aa: CASSSNRGYPEQYF
clone_size: NA; j_call: TRBJ1-2; v_call: TRBV7-9; d_call: NA; cdr3_nt: TGTGCCAGCAGTCCCGTCCAGCGAGGCTACACCTTC; cdr3_aa: CASSPVQRGYTF
clone_size: NA; j_call: TRBJ2-3; v_call: TRBV7-9; d_call: NA; cdr3_nt: TGTGCCAGCCTGAACGGGTGGACAGATACGCAGTATTTT; cdr3_aa: CASLNGWTDTQYF
clone_size: NA; j_call: TRBJ2-1; v_call: TRBV15; d_call: NA; cdr3_nt: TGTGCCACCAGCAGAGATGCAGTAGGTTGGCAGTTCTTC; cdr3_aa: CATSRDAVGWQFF
clone_size: NA; j_call: TRBJ2-5; v_call: TRBV28; d_call: NA; cdr3_nt: TGTGCCAGCAACGGCCCGGGGACACTCCAAGAGACCCAGTACTTC; cdr3_aa: CASNGPGTLQETQYF
clone_size: NA; j_call: TRBJ2-7; v_call: TRBV21-1; d_call: NA; cdr3_nt: TGTGCCAGCTGGGGGAACGAGCAGTACTTC; cdr3_aa: CASWGNEQYF
clone_size: few; j_call: TRBJ2-3; v_call: TRBV7-2; d_call: NA; cdr3_nt: TGTGCCAGCAGCTTAAGCCGTTTCACAGATACGCAGTATTTT; cdr3_aa: CASSLSRFTDTQYF
clone_size: NA; j_call: TRBJ1-3; v_call: TRBV6-6; d_call: NA; cdr3_nt: TGTGCCAGCAGTTACTTCCGGACAGCTGGAAACACCATATATTTT; cdr3_aa: CASSYFRTAGNTIYF
clone_size: few; j_call: TRBJ1-1; v_call: TRBV29-1; d_call: NA; cdr3_nt: TGCAGCGTTGTTGTGGGGGCAAGTACTGAAGCTTTCTTT; cdr3_aa: CSVVVGASTEAFF
clone_size: NA; j_call: TRBJ2-1; v_call: TRBV30; d_call: NA; cdr3_nt: TGTGCCTGGAACCAAAGGAAGAGCTCCTACAATGAGCAGTTCTTC; cdr3_aa: CAWNQRKSSYNEQFF
clone_size: once; j_call: TRBJ2-7; v_call: TRBV30; d_call: TRBD1; cdr3_nt: TGTGCCTGGTGGCTCGGGACAGGCTACGAGCAGTACTTC; cdr3_aa: CAWWLGTGYEQYF
clone_size: NA; j_call: TRBJ1-4; v_call: TRBV29-1; d_call: NA; cdr3_nt: TGCAGCGTTCTGTCCGGTAATGAAAAACTGTTTTTT; cdr3_aa: CSVLSGNEKLFF
clone_size: NA; j_call: TRBJ2-7; v_call: TRBV4-1; d_call: NA; cdr3_nt: TGCGCCAGCAGCCAAGAAGGACACCCGGCTCCCCGCGAGCAGTACTTC; cdr3_aa: CASSQEGHPAPREQYF
clone_size: NA; j_call: TRBJ2-5; v_call: TRBV7-9; d_call: TRBD1; cdr3_nt: TGTGCCAGCAGCACGGGACAGGGGCTGCAGACCCAGTACTTC; cdr3_aa: CASSTGQGLQTQYF
clone_size: NA; j_call: TRBJ2-6; v_call: TRBV30; d_call: NA; cdr3_nt: TGTGCCTGGAGTCCACTCCCTGCAGCCTCTGGGGCCAACGTCCTGACTTTC; cdr3_aa: CAWSPLPAASGANVLTF
clone_size: few; j_call: TRBJ2-5; v_call: TRBV28; d_call: NA; cdr3_nt: TGTGCCAGCAGTGTCCAAGAGACCCAGTACTTC; cdr3_aa: CASSVQETQYF
clone_size: few; j_call: TRBJ2-5; v_call: TRBV29-1; d_call: NA; cdr3_nt: TGCAGCGTTAGGGTATCGTCAGAGACCCAGTACTTC; cdr3_aa: CSVRVSSETQYF